This T cell receptor beta chain came from a study of cytomegalovirus exposure and HLA in healthy donors. V lost 5 bases and J 4 bases, leaving 29 bases between the germline ends. This CDR3 spans 19 amino acids. CDR1 and CDR2 from the germline V gene are ENHRY and SYGVKD. Amplification used 60 Vbeta primers and 13 Jbeta primers. Sequencing was performed with immunoSEQ multiplex PCR; in TCRdb, only in-frame clones are kept and a portion is missing. Of 250,000 to 350,000 clones listed, roughly 90% were seen once; the top ten hold 3.5% to 4%. The V gene is TRBV10-3, the J gene TRBJ1-2, with D tentatively TRBD1 (6 bases). Sequenced sample: PBMCs. The sequence was obtained from a man aged 40-50 years in good health and CMV-seropositive. The CDR3: CAISSLLQGSRVRGYGYTF. The CDR3 coding sequence is TGTGCCATCAGTTCGCTCCTGCAGGGGTCCCGGGTTCGTGGCTATGGCTACACCTTC.